What follows describes a single TCR beta chain. Its antigen is still unknown. A second PCR of 7 to 11 cycles used a sample-barcoded 5' primer and a J-beta primer mix. TCRdb processed the 5' RACE reads anew with MiXCR; each CDR3 protein has one entry. This table has more than 800,000 distinct CDR3 sequences, under 55% appearing once. The CDR3 is made up of 12 amino acids. Trimming removed 4 bases at V and 9 bases at J, with 10 bases between. From germline, CDR1 is GTSNPN and CDR2 SVGIG (reference sequence). These data belong to a study of blood T cells in healthy people across ages. Study results and limitations: Getting older went along with TCR beta diversity per million T cells dropping roughly linearly.

Sequenced input: blood. V usage is TRBV30 and J usage is TRBJ1-6; no definite D call. This receptor was identified in an older woman in good health. The CDR3, as DNA: TGTGCCTGGACTATATTAGCTTCACCCCTCCACTTT. Its protein is CAWTILASPLHF.